Listed below are T cell receptor beta chains from one sample, sequenced in a study of Graves' ophthalmopathy and Graves' hyperthyroidism. TCRdb passed the multiplex PCR reads through MiXCR, listing each CDR3 protein once. The table shows about 620,000 distinct CDR3 sequences, with 22% occurring only once. The sequenced sample consisted of peripheral blood. The receptors derive from a woman aged 18 to 35 with stable Graves' hyperthyroidism. Some clones in this sample may be carry-over from other donors' samples. Both conserved end residues are part of each CDR3. D genes are given only for firm matches. Clone size is given for some rows only: seen once, a few or many times, or a class if the clone is expanded.

J | size | V | D | CDR3 | DNA
TRBJ2-7 | . | TRBV7-2 | TRBD2 | CASSLMGLAGGEQYF | TGTGCCAGCAGCTTAATGGGACTAGCTGGGGGAGAGCAGTACTTC
TRBJ2-7 | many | TRBV19 | . | CASSGQWSNAEQYF | TGTGCCAGTAGTGGTCAGTGGTCCAACGCCGAGCAGTACTTC
TRBJ1-1 | many | TRBV7-2 | . | CASSQGRLKDTFF | TGTGCCAGCAGCCAAGGACGCCTCAAGGATACTTTCTTT
TRBJ2-5 | . | TRBV18 | . | CASSQTLGGSETQYF | TGTGCCAGCTCACAGACTCTCGGGGGTTCGGAGACCCAGTACTTC
TRBJ1-1 | many | TRBV11-3 | . | CASSLRSGGTEAFF | TGTGCCAGCAGCCTGCGGTCGGGGGGCACTGAAGCTTTCTTT
TRBJ2-7 | . | TRBV20-1 | TRBD1 | CSAAYVGTGISYEQYF | TGCAGTGCTGCATATGTGGGGACAGGAATTTCCTACGAGCAGTACTTC
TRBJ2-2 | few | TRBV6-1 | TRBD2 | CASSRPSGRHTGELFF | TGTGCCAGCAGCCGCCCATCCGGGAGGCACACCGGGGAGCTGTTTTTT
TRBJ1-2 | many | TRBV6-2/TRBV6-3 | TRBD1 | CASRPTRDRSYGYTF | TGTGCCAGCAGACCAACCCGGGACAGATCCTATGGCTACACCTTC
TRBJ1-1 | many | TRBV28 | . | CASTGRTPVIF | TGTGCCAGCACGGGAAGGACCCCAGTTATCTTT
TRBJ2-7 | many | TRBV28 | TRBD1 | CASRPLRKTGFNYEQYF | TGTGCCAGCAGGCCCCTGCGGAAGACAGGGTTTAACTACGAGCAGTACTTC
TRBJ2-7 | many | TRBV28 | TRBD2 | CASTNSGRGLGEQYF | TGTGCCAGCACGAATAGCGGGAGGGGACTTGGGGAGCAGTACTTC
TRBJ2-5 | many | TRBV11-2 | . | CASRKTYTFDGTQYF | TGTGCCAGCAGGAAGACGTACACATTCGATGGGACCCAGTACTTC
TRBJ2-5 | . | TRBV7-3 | TRBD1 | CASSPGTESQETQYF | TGTGCCAGCAGCCCCGGGACAGAGAGCCAAGAGACCCAGTACTTC
TRBJ2-7 | many | TRBV7-2 | . | CASSRQEAYEQYF | TGTGCCAGCAGCCGACAGGAAGCCTACGAGCAGTACTTC
TRBJ1-5 | many | TRBV6-5 | . | CASSYLDRGNQPQHF | TGTGCCAGCAGTTACCTTGATCGCGGCAATCAGCCCCAGCATTTT
TRBJ1-1 | few | TRBV4-1 | TRBD1 | CASSYGTGLNTEAFF | TGCGCCAGCAGCTATGGGACAGGTTTGAACACTGAAGCTTTCTTT
TRBJ1-5 | few | TRBV30 | . | CAWSVGRTNQPQHF | TGTGCCTGGAGTGTTGGCAGGACCAATCAGCCCCAGCATTTT
TRBJ1-4 | . | TRBV2 | . | CASSGAGSGEKLFF | TGTGCCAGCAGTGGGGCAGGGTCGGGTGAAAAACTGTTTTTT
TRBJ2-7 | many | TRBV6-5 | TRBD2 | CASRPGGYEQYF | TGTGCCAGCAGGCCGGGGGGGTACGAGCAGTACTTC
TRBJ2-3 | . | TRBV30 | . | CAWRARGGSTDTQYF | TGTGCCTGGAGGGCGCGTGGGGGGAGCACAGATACGCAGTATTTT
TRBJ2-2 | few | TRBV6-1 | . | CASRAQVGELFF | TGTGCCAGCAGGGCCCAGGTCGGGGAGCTGTTTTTT
TRBJ2-7 | . | TRBV12-3/TRBV12-4 | . | CASSLRQGSTYEQYF | TGTGCCAGCAGTTTGAGGCAGGGAAGTACCTACGAGCAGTACTTC
TRBJ1-5 | . | TRBV30 | . | CAWSWSSNQPQHF | TGTGCCTGGAGCTGGTCTAGCAATCAGCCCCAGCATTTT
TRBJ1-6 | . | TRBV19 | . | CASSIKASGSPLHF | TGTGCCAGTAGTATAAAAGCTTCGGGGTCACCCCTCCACTTT
TRBJ2-7 | many | TRBV12-3/TRBV12-4 | . | CASSFGDLGQYF | TGTGCCAGCAGTTTTGGGGACCTTGGGCAGTACTTC
TRBJ1-1 | many | TRBV11-1 | . | CASSWDGATEAFF | TGTGCCAGCAGCTGGGACGGCGCCACTGAAGCTTTCTTT
TRBJ2-5 | few | TRBV5-1 | TRBD2 | CASSPPPGTTYQETQYF | TGCGCCAGCAGCCCGCCCCCCGGGACTACCTATCAAGAGACCCAGTACTTC
TRBJ2-2 | few | TRBV4-2 | TRBD2 | CASSQSGLVGGELFF | TGTGCCAGCAGCCAATCGGGACTAGTCGGCGGGGAGCTGTTTTTT
TRBJ1-2 | few | TRBV28 | . | CASSLPGRGYTF | TGTGCCAGCAGTTTGCCCGGGAGGGGCTACACCTTC
TRBJ1-2 | . | TRBV20-1 | . | CSASTGYGYGYTF | TGCAGTGCTAGTACAGGGTACGGCTATGGCTACACCTTC
TRBJ2-2 | . | TRBV24-1 | . | CATSDQTGFPGELFF | TGTGCCACCAGTGATCAAACAGGGTTCCCCGGGGAGCTGTTTTTT
TRBJ1-2 | once | TRBV19 | . | CASSLGQDGFTF | TGTGCCAGTAGTCTCGGGCAGGATGGCTTCACCTTC
TRBJ2-7 | few | TRBV12-3/TRBV12-4 | TRBD1 | CASSAGTVGYEQYF | TGTGCCAGCAGTGCCGGGACAGTTGGTTACGAGCAGTACTTC
TRBJ1-5 | . | TRBV9 | . | CASSQEIGSSNQPQHF | TGTGCCAGCAGCCAAGAGATTGGTAGTAGCAATCAGCCCCAGCATTTT
TRBJ2-7 | many | TRBV7-8 | . | CASSLSQGWGVYEQYF | TGTGCCAGCAGCTTATCCCAGGGATGGGGGGTCTACGAGCAGTACTTC
TRBJ1-6 | many | TRBV4-2 | TRBD1 | CASSQYRGSSPLHF | TGTGCCAGCAGCCAATACAGGGGAAGTTCACCCCTCCACTTT
TRBJ2-5 | many | TRBV5-1 | . | CASSLQGRGRETQYF | TGCGCCAGCAGCTTGCAGGGACGTGGAAGAGAGACCCAGTACTTC